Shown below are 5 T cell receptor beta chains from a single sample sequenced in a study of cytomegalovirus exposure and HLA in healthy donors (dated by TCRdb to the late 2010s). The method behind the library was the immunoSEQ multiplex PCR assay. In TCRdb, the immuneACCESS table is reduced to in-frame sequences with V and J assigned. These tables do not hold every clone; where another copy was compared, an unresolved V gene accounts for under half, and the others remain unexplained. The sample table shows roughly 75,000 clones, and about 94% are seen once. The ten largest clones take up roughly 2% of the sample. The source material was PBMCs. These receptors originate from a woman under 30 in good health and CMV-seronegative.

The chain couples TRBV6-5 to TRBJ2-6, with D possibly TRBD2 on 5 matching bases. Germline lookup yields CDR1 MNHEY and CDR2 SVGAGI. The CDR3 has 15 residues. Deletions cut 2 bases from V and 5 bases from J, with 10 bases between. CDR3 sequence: CASSYARRRANVLTF. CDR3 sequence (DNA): TGTGCCAGCAGTTACGCCCGGAGGAGGGCCAACGTCCTGACTTTC.

The CDR3 DNA follows: TGTGCCAGTACTGGCCAGACTAGGAACACTGAAGCTTTCTTT. Its translation: CASTGQTRNTEAFF. This rearrangement joins TRBV19 to TRBJ1-1; D call uncertain. This CDR3 region has 14 residues. The V gene's germline CDR1 is LNHDA and CDR2 SQIVND (reference sequence). V lost 7 bases and J lost 1, with 13 bases in between. The whole variable domain, remainder taken from reference TRBV19 and TRBJ1-1, is DGGITQSPKYLFRKEGQNVTLSCEQNLNHDAMYWYRQDPGQGLRLIYYSQIVNDFQKGDIAEGYSVSREKKESFPLTVTSAQKNPTAFYLCASTGQTRNTEAFFGQGTRLTVV.

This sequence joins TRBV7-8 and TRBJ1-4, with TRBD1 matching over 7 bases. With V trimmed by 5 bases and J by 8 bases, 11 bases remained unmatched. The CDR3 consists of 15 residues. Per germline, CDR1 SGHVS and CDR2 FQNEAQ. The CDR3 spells CASSAAGTDKEKLFF. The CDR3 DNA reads TGTGCCAGCAGCGCCGCGGGGACAGACAAAGAAAAACTGTTTTTT.

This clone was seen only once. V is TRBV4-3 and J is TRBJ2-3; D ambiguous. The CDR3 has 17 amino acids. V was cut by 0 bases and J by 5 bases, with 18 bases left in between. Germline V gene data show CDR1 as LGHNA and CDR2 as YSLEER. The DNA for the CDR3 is TGCGCCAGCAGCCAAGAAGGTGTCTTAAAGTCGGGAGATACGCAGTATTTT. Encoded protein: CASSQEGVLKSGDTQYF.

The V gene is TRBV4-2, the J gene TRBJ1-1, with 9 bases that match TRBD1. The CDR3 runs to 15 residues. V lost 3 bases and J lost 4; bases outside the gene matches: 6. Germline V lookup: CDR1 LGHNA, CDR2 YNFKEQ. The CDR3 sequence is CASSQMGQGVTEAFF. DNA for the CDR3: TGTGCCAGCAGCCAGATGGGACAGGGAGTCACTGAAGCTTTCTTT.